Below are 4 T cell receptor beta chains sequenced from a single sample in a study of blood T cell repertoires in COVID-19. The method was immunoSEQ multiplex PCR; TCRdb's version includes in-frame clones alone and lacks a portion of them. This repertoire shows around 19,000 clones, around 90% found once; its top ten account for less than 9%. Input material: peripheral blood. All receptors come from a man in his 70s with active COVID-19.

J is TRBJ1-1 and V is TRBV28; D remains unclear. Germline values: CDR1 MDHEN, CDR2 SYDVKM. The germline V and J ends were trimmed by 8 bases and 2 bases, with 9 bases remaining between them. The CDR3 is 12 residues long. For the CDR3, the DNA is TGTGCCAGCGCGGGCCGAAACACTGAAGCTTTCTTT. It translates to CASAGRNTEAFF. The full variable domain, completed using reference TRBV28 and TRBJ1-1, is DVKVTQSSRYLVKRTGEKVFLECVQDMDHENMFWYRQDPGLGLRLIYFSYDVKMKEKGDIPEGYSVSREKKERFSLILESASTNQTSMYLCASAGRNTEAFFGQGTRLTVV.

This clone was counted a few times. The chain couples TRBV7-9 to TRBJ1-4, with D tentatively TRBD1 (6 bases). Germline V gives CDR1 SEHNR, CDR2 FQNEAQ (reference sequence). Trimming removed 4 bases from V and 4 bases from J, with 10 bases in between. The CDR3 sequence is 14 residues long. The CDR3 DNA is TGTGCCAGCAGCTCAGGACAGCATAATGAAAAACTGTTTTTT. This translates into CASSSGQHNEKLFF. Full variable domain (missing parts from reference TRBV7-9 and TRBJ1-4): DTGVSQNPRHKITKRGQNVTFRCDPISEHNRLYWYRQTLGQGPEFLTYFQNEAQLEKSRLLSDRFSAERPKGSFSTLEIQRTEQGDSAMYLCASSSGQHNEKLFFGSGTQLSVL.

This chain uses TRBV9 with TRBJ2-7, with TRBD2 as a possible D gene (6 bases). The V and J ends lost 4 bases and 1 base respectively, with 12 bases between them. The CDR3 covers 14 residues. From germline, CDR1 is SGDLS and CDR2 YYNGEE. DNA for the CDR3: TGTGCCAGCAGCTCACTCGGGACTTCCTACGAGCAGTACTTC. This translates into CASSSLGTSYEQYF.

J is TRBJ1-4 and V is TRBV7-6, with 10 bases fitting TRBD1. The CDR3 is 15 residues long. The V and J ends lost 2 bases and 8 bases, in that order; junction bases with no gene match: 5. Germline CDR1 reads SGHVS; CDR2 reads FNYEAQ. The DNA of the CDR3 is TGTGCCAGCAGCTTATATGGGACAGGGGCAGAAAAACTGTTTTTT. Translated: CASSLYGTGAEKLFF. The full variable domain, in which reference TRBV7-6 and TRBJ1-4 provide the parts outside the CDR3, is GAGVSQSPRYKVTKRGQDVALRCDPISGHVSLYWYRQALGQGPEFLTYFNYEAQQDKSGLPNDRFSAERPEGSISTLTIQRTEQRDSAMYRCASSLYGTGAEKLFFGSGTQLSVL.